The rows below give T cell receptor beta chains drawn from one sample of a study of T cell repertoires in cytomegalovirus infection. Each CDR3 protein is one row after TCRdb ran MiXCR on the reads. The data contain about 920,000 distinct CDR3 sequences, roughly 30% of them singletons. Which antigens these TCRs recognize remains unknown. The specimen comprised cultured CD8+ T cells from PBMCs, sampled from culture after CMV antigen stimulation. Source of these receptors: a human donor in good health (CMV status not recorded). Some clones in this sample may be carry-over from other donors' samples. Each CDR3 is given with its conserved first and last residue. The D gene is left open where the match is weak. For some rows the clone size is stated as once, few or many, or as a class when expanded; others skip it.

size	V	D	J	DNA	CDR3
few	TRBV28	TRBD1	TRBJ1-1	TGTGCCAGCAGTGCTCCGGACAGGGCCGTTACCAACACTGAAGCTTTCTTT	CASSAPDRAVTNTEAFF
once	TRBV6-5	-	TRBJ1-5	TGTGCCAGCAAACGACGGAGCAATCAGCCCCAGCATTTT	CASKRRSNQPQHF
-	TRBV4-1	TRBD1	TRBJ2-7	TGCGCCAGCAGCACTGGATTGACCCCGGCAGGGGGCTACGAGCAGTACTTC	CASSTGLTPAGGYEQYF
-	TRBV6-1	TRBD1	TRBJ1-5	TGTGCCAGCAGTGATTACAGGGGAGAACCCGATGAGCATTTT	CASSDYRGEPDEHF
few	TRBV4-1	-	TRBJ1-2	TGCGCCAGCAGCCAAGACACGTTGTTGAACTATGGCTACACCTTC	CASSQDTLLNYGYTF
few	TRBV7-9	-	TRBJ2-5	TGTGCCAGCAGCACCCGACAGGGGAGGGGGACCCAGTACTTC	CASSTRQGRGTQYF
-	TRBV19	TRBD1	TRBJ2-1	TGTGCCAGCGATGCCGGGACAGGGATCGATGAGCAGTTCTTC	CASDAGTGIDEQFF
-	TRBV10-3	TRBD1	TRBJ2-7	TGTGCCATCAGCCCCCCGGCGGGACAGGGGGCGCGAGAGCAGTACTTC	CAISPPAGQGAREQYF
many	TRBV7-6	-	TRBJ2-1	TGTGCCAGCAGCTTAGTAGTAGGTGAGGAGCAGTTCTTC	CASSLVVGEEQFF
many	TRBV7-9	-	TRBJ1-2	TGTGCCAGCAGCTCCTCTGGGGATGGCTACACCTTC	CASSSSGDGYTF
many	TRBV7-6	TRBD1	TRBJ1-2	TGTGCCAGCAGCCCGGACAGGGATTATGGCTACACCTTC	CASSPDRDYGYTF
-	TRBV15	-	TRBJ2-7	TGTGCCACCAGCAGTCCTGACGCTGCCACCTACGAGCAGTACTTC	CATSSPDAATYEQYF
many	TRBV27	-	TRBJ2-3	TGTGCCAGCTTCGGAACGACCGGGACTTCCACAGATACGCAGTATTTT	CASFGTTGTSTDTQYF
many	TRBV19	TRBD2	TRBJ2-1	TGTGCCAGTAGTATAAGGTGGACAGGGACAATCTTTAGCGGGGGGGCTTCGTGGAATGAGCAGTTCTTC	CASSIRWTGTIFSGGASWNEQFF
-	TRBV7-9	-	TRBJ2-3	TGTGCCAGCAGCTTCCCGGGGACAAGCCCAAACACAGATACGCAGTATTTT	CASSFPGTSPNTDTQYF
-	TRBV5-4	-	TRBJ1-2	TGTGCCAGCAGCGACGAGCAGGGTATGAACTATGGCTACACCTTC	CASSDEQGMNYGYTF
-	TRBV29-1	-	TRBJ2-1	TGCAGCGTTGAAGATATTGAGCGGGTGGGCAATGAGCAGTTCTTC	CSVEDIERVGNEQFF
-	TRBV6-2/TRBV6-3	-	TRBJ2-1	TGTGCCAGCAGGACAGCTCTGAGCTCCTACAATGAGCAGTTCTTC	CASRTALSSYNEQFF
-	TRBV6-2/TRBV6-3	TRBD1	TRBJ1-2	TGTGCCAGCAGTTACTGGGACAGGTCTGGTGGCTACACCTTC	CASSYWDRSGGYTF
-	TRBV6-2/TRBV6-3	TRBD2	TRBJ2-1	TGTGCCAGCAGTATTCTAGCGGACTACAATGAGCAGTTCTTC	CASSILADYNEQFF
-	TRBV2	-	TRBJ2-5	TGTGCCAGCAGTGAAGCGCTTCGACAGCAAGAGACCCAGTACTTC	CASSEALRQQETQYF
few	TRBV7-6	-	TRBJ2-5	TGTGCCAGCAGCTCCAGCGGGTGGAAAGAGACCCAGTACTTC	CASSSSGWKETQYF
few	TRBV11-1	TRBD2	TRBJ2-5	TGTGCCAGCAGCTTATGGGGATCTAGCGGGGTGACAGGGGAGACCCAGTACTTC	CASSLWGSSGVTGETQYF